These 25 T cell receptor beta chains share one sample of origin, sequenced in a study of blood T cell repertoires in COVID-19 (dated by TCRdb to between 2020 and 2021). Libraries were constructed by the immunoSEQ multiplex PCR assay. Imported from immuneACCESS, the table was reduced by TCRdb to in-frame sequences with V and J called. These copies leave out some clones; in studies compared against another copy, an unresolved V gene accounts for under half, and the cause of the remainder is not known. Recorded for this sample are tens of thousands of clones; 70% to 80% of them occurred a single time. 26% of the sample is held by the ten biggest clonotypes. The material sequenced was peripheral blood. All receptors come from a man aged 55 to 70 with active or convalescent COVID-19.

The gene calls are TRBV4-1 and TRBJ2-1; possible D gene TRBD2, 6 bases. Deletions cut 6 bases from V and 0 bases from J, with 12 bases between. CDR1 is MGHRA and CDR2 is YSYEKL in the germline V gene. This CDR3 spans 15 amino acids. CDR3 protein: CASSTETSSYNEQFF. In DNA, the CDR3 is TGCGCCAGCAGTACCGAGACTAGCTCCTACAATGAGCAGTTCTTC.

The V call is TRBV7-9, the J call TRBJ2-7; TRBD1 is a possible D gene (5 bases). Deletions cut 5 bases from V and 2 bases from J, with 19 bases between. CDR3 length equals 16 residues. Germline lookup yields CDR1 SEHNR and CDR2 FQNEAQ (reference sequence). CDR3 bases: TGTGCCAGCAGCCCGACTCAGCCGACAGAGACCTACGAGCAGTACTTC. This gives the protein CASSPTQPTETYEQYF.

The chain recombines TRBV7-2 with TRBJ1-1; D unresolved. With 5 bases removed from V and 3 bases from J, the gap between germline ends came to 10 bases. Germline-derived CDR1 and CDR2 are SGHTA and FQGNSA. The CDR3 is made up of 13 amino acids. CDR3 DNA sequence: TGTGCCAGCAGCCCCCGGAGGGACACTGAAGCTTTCTTT. It encodes CASSPRRDTEAFF.

The table lists this clone with a count of one. This rearrangement joins TRBV19 to TRBJ1-3; 7 bases line up with TRBD1. CDR1 is LNHDA, CDR2 SQIVND, per germline (reference sequence). Germline trimming cut 4 bases from V and 2 bases from J; bases unmatched to any gene: 8. This CDR3 comprises 16 residues. CDR3 nucleotide sequence: TGTGCCAGTAGTAGACAACAGGGGCACGCTGGAAACACCATATATTTT. Its translation is CASSRQQGHAGNTIYF.

The chain recombines TRBV12-3 or TRBV12-4 with TRBJ2-5, with TRBD1 as a possible D gene (5 bases). Trimming pared 3 bases from V and 5 bases from J, leaving 10 bases between. The CDR3 is 13 residues long. The CDR3 bases are TGTGCCAGCAGTTTCAGGGATCGGGAGACCCAGTACTTC. It codes for CASSFRDRETQYF.

The rearrangement links TRBV29-1 to TRBJ1-1; the D is unclear. CDR1 is SQVTM, CDR2 ANQGSEA, per germline. The CDR3 totals 10 residues. V gave up 7 bases and J gave up 1 base, with 4 bases separating them. The CDR3 spells CSGENTEAFF. The CDR3, as DNA: TGCAGCGGAGAGAACACTGAAGCTTTCTTT.

This rearrangement joins TRBV25-1 to TRBJ2-7; TRBD2 is a possible D gene (5 bases). The V gene lost 1 base and the J gene lost 4 bases, with 14 bases spanning the gap. The CDR3 spans 15 residues. Germline assignment: CDR1 MGHDK and CDR2 SYGVNS. CDR3 nucleotides: TGTGCCAGCAGTGAATCCCTGGGAGACGGTTACGAGCAGTACTTC. This gives the protein CASSESLGDGYEQYF.

The chain couples TRBV30 to TRBJ2-1; 13 nucleotides match TRBD2. The CDR3 is 17 residues long. Germline lookup yields CDR1 GTSNPN and CDR2 SVGIG (reference sequence). V lost 2 bases, J lost 7 bases, and 11 bases stayed unmatched. The CDR3 DNA follows: TGTGCCTGGAGTCCTCCCTGGACTAGCGGGGGTATAAATGAGCAGTTCTTC. It codes for CAWSPPWTSGGINEQFF. Drawing the rest from reference TRBV30 and TRBJ2-1, the complete variable domain is SQTIHQWPATLVQPVGSPLSLECTVEGTSNPNLYWYRQAAGRGLQLLFYSVGIGQISSEVPQNLSASRPQDRQFILSSKKLLLSDSGFYLCAWSPPWTSGGINEQFFGPGTRLTVL.

The V and J genes are TRBV7-3 and TRBJ1-1; TRBD1 agrees at 10 bases. The germline CDR1 and CDR2 sequences are SGHTA and FQGTGA. With 0 bases clipped from V and 7 bases from J, the junction kept 5 bases outside the gene matches. This CDR3 is built from 15 residues. The chain's CDR3 is CASSLTSGQGDEAFF. The CDR3 DNA is TGTGCCAGCAGCTTAACGTCCGGACAGGGGGATGAAGCTTTCTTT.

This chain connects TRBV7-9 to TRBJ2-7; maybe TRBD1 (6 bases). Trimming cost V 3 bases and J 0 bases, with 9 bases left between them. The germline CDR1 and CDR2 sequences are SEHNR and FQNEAQ (reference sequence). The CDR3 totals 14 residues. The CDR3 DNA reads TGTGCCAGCAGCTTGGGGGCTCACTCCTACGAGCAGTACTTC. It encodes CASSLGAHSYEQYF. Full variable domain (outside the CDR3, taken from reference TRBV7-9 and TRBJ2-7): DTGVSQNPRHKITKRGQNVTFRCDPISEHNRLYWYRQTLGQGPEFLTYFQNEAQLEKSRLLSDRFSAERPKGSFSTLEIQRTEQGDSAMYLCASSLGAHSYEQYFGPGTRLTVT.

The chain couples TRBV11-2 to TRBJ1-4; 9 bases agree with TRBD1. After removal of 4 bases from V and 9 bases from J, the junction contained 12 bases not matched to a gene. There are 16 residues in the CDR3. Per the germline V gene, CDR1 is SGHAT and CDR2 is FQNNGV. CDR3 region: CASSSTPGTGFQKLFF. CDR3 coding DNA: TGTGCCAGCAGCTCCACCCCCGGGACAGGGTTCCAAAAACTGTTTTTT.

The rearrangement uses TRBV6-5 and TRBJ2-5; TRBD2 aligns across 8 bases. Germline CDR1 MNHEY, CDR2 SVGAGI. The CDR3 loop spans 14 amino acids. V was pared by 6 bases and J by 5 bases, with 8 bases of the junction left unmatched. The DNA for the CDR3 is TGTGCCAGCAGAGCGGGACTAGGGGATGAGACCCAGTACTTC. It encodes CASRAGLGDETQYF.

The rearrangement uses TRBV9 and TRBJ2-2; D gene ambiguous. Trimming took 0 bases from V and 6 from J, leaving 6 bases between them. Germline V gives CDR1 SGDLS, CDR2 YYNGEE. The CDR3 has 13 amino acids. CDR3 amino acids: CASSVGIAGELFF. The CDR3 DNA reads TGTGCCAGCAGCGTAGGTATCGCCGGGGAGCTGTTTTTT. The full variable domain, rest sourced from reference TRBV9 and TRBJ2-2, is DSGVTQTPKHLITATGQRVTLRCSPRSGDLSVYWYQQSLDQGLQFLIQYYNGEERAKGNILERFSAQQFPDLHSELNLSSLELGDSALYFCASSVGIAGELFFGEGSRLTVL.

This chain connects TRBV20-1 to TRBJ2-5; 13 bases are a match to TRBD2. CDR1 is DFQATT, CDR2 SNEGSKA, per germline (reference sequence). Trimming removed 3 bases from V and 2 bases from J; junction bases left unmatched: 3. The CDR3 is made up of 15 amino acids. In DNA form, the CDR3 reads TGCAGTGCTAGTGGGACTAGCGGGGATCAAGAGACCCAGTACTTC. It codes for CSASGTSGDQETQYF.

This clone was seen at least ten times. In the same sample, other DNA sequences code for this CDR3. V gene TRBV6-2 or TRBV6-3 combines with J gene TRBJ2-7, with D possibly matching TRBD2 (5 bases). The CDR3 extends over 13 amino acids. Germline CDR1 and CDR2: MNHEY and SVGEGT. V was shortened by 2 bases and J by 3 bases, with 8 bases between the two germline ends. As DNA, the CDR3 is TGTGCCAGCAGTTACCGCGGACTCTACGAGCAGTACTTC. Translation gives CASSYRGLYEQYF.

The chain has TRBV19 and TRBJ2-1; 11 positions agree with TRBD2. Trimming cost V 4 bases and J 5 bases; bases outside gene matches: 7. The CDR3 contains 16 residues. Looked up from germline, CDR1 is LNHDA and CDR2 is SQIVND (reference sequence). In DNA, the CDR3 is TGTGCCAGTAGTAGGGATAGCGGGGGGGCCGACAATGAGCAGTTCTTC. Amino acid sequence: CASSRDSGGADNEQFF.

V is TRBV6-5 and J is TRBJ2-5; TRBD2 agrees at 7 bases. Trimming removed 5 bases from V and 5 bases from J; junction bases left unmatched: 8. This CDR3 is 14 amino acids long. Germline values: CDR1 MNHEY, CDR2 SVGAGI. The chain's CDR3 is CASSRGLTSETQYF. CDR3 bases: TGTGCCAGCAGTAGGGGACTAACAAGTGAGACCCAGTACTTC.

In this sample, this clone turned up a few times. The V gene is TRBV4-3, the J gene TRBJ2-3; TRBD2 is a possible D gene (5 bases). CDR1 LGHNA and CDR2 YSLEER come from the germline V gene. With 3 bases removed from V and 6 bases from J, the gap between germline ends came to 13 bases. The CDR3 runs to 14 residues. Here the CDR3 DNA reads TGCGCCAGCAGCCAGAGGGTGGGTCCGGATACGCAGTATTTT. This codes for CASSQRVGPDTQYF.

For the CDR3, the DNA is TGTGCCAGCTCACCCGTCCCGGCAGGGCCTGGGAACACTGAAGCTTTCTTT. Translating gives CASSPVPAGPGNTEAFF. This rearrangement joins TRBV18 to TRBJ1-1, with D maybe TRBD1 (5 bases). V was clipped by 3 bases and J by 1 base, with 18 bases between them. Germline CDR1 is KGHSH and CDR2 is LQKENI. The CDR3 extends over 17 amino acids.

This clone was recorded a few times. The CDR3 sequence: CASRPLGLSDTQYF. In DNA, the CDR3 is TGTGCCAGCAGGCCCTTGGGGCTATCAGATACGCAGTATTTT. The gene calls are TRBV11-2 and TRBJ2-3; possible D gene TRBD1, 5 bases. V lost 6 bases and J lost 4, with 14 bases in between. There are 14 residues in the CDR3. The germline V gene has CDR1 SGHAT and CDR2 FQNNGV.

This chain links TRBV5-5 with TRBJ1-5; tentatively, D is TRBD1 (5 bases). The CDR3 totals 15 residues. Germline lookup yields CDR1 SGHKS and CDR2 YYEKEE (reference sequence). V gave up 2 bases and J gave up 1 base, with 10 bases separating them. In DNA, the CDR3 is TGTGCCAGCAGCTTTGCGGGGGGAAGCAATCAGCCCCAGCATTTT. Translation gives CASSFAGGSNQPQHF. The entire variable domain, with the rest obtained from reference TRBV5-5 and TRBJ1-5, is as follows: DAGVTQSPTHLIKTRGQQVTLRCSPISGHKSVSWYQQVLGQGPQFIFQYYEKEERGRGNFPDRFSARQFPNYSSELNVNALLLGDSALYLCASSFAGGSNQPQHFGDGTRLSIL.

V and J are TRBV30 and TRBJ2-3; a weak D match, TRBD1 (6 bases). Trimming stripped 2 bases from V and 2 bases from J, with 11 bases between. Looked up from germline, CDR1 is GTSNPN and CDR2 is SVGIG (reference sequence). The length of the CDR3 is 14 residues. The CDR3 is CAWSYRASTDTQYF. The CDR3 DNA follows: TGTGCCTGGAGTTACAGGGCGTCCACAGATACGCAGTATTTT.

The chain carries TRBV11-1 and TRBJ2-7; a possible D gene is TRBD2 (5 bases). CDR3 size: 13 residues. Trimming took off 5 bases at V and 0 bases at J, with 8 bases between the two ends. Germline-derived CDR1 and CDR2 are SGHAT and FQDESV (reference sequence). The CDR3 reads CASSRGSSYEQYF. The CDR3 bases are TGTGCCAGCAGCCGAGGGAGCTCCTACGAGCAGTACTTC.

The chain recombines TRBV7-3 with TRBJ2-5; D may be TRBD2 (7 bases). Trimming removed 6 bases from V and 5 bases from J, with 16 bases in between. The CDR3 length is 14 residues. CDR1 and CDR2 (germline): SGHTA, FQGTGA. CDR3 amino acids: CASSRGGAAETQYF. CDR3 sequence (DNA): TGTGCCAGCAGTCGAGGGGGGGCTGCGGAGACCCAGTACTTC.

The chain uses TRBV10-3 and TRBJ2-1; a possible D gene is TRBD2 (5 bases). The CDR3 covers 13 residues. Germline CDR1 is ENHRY and CDR2 is SYGVKD. V was pared by 0 bases and J by 5 bases, with 5 bases between. The CDR3 nucleotides are TGTGCCATCAGTGAGTCGAGGGACAATGAGCAGTTCTTC. Residues: CAISESRDNEQFF.